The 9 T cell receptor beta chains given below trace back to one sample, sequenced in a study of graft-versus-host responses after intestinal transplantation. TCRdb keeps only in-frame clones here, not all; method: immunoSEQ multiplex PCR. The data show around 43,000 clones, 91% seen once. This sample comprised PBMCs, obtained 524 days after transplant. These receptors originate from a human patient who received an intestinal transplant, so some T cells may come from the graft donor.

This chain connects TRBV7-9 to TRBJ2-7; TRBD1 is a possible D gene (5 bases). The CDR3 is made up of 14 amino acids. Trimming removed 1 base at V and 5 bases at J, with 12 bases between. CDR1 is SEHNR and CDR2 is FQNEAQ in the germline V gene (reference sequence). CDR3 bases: TGTGCCAGCAGCTTAGTAGCAGGGAAGAACGAGCAGTACTTC. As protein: CASSLVAGKNEQYF.

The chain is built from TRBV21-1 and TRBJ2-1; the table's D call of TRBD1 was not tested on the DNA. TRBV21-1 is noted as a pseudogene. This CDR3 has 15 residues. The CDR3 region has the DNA TGTGCCAGCAGCAAAGAGGAGACTACAGGGAATGAGCAGTTCTTC. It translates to CASSKEETTGNEQFF.

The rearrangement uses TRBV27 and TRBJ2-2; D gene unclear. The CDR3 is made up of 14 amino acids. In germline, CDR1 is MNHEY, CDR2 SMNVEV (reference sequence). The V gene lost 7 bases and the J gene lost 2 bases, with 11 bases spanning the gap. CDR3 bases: TGTGCCAGCAACCCAGTGGGAAACACCGGGGAGCTGTTTTTT. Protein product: CASNPVGNTGELFF.

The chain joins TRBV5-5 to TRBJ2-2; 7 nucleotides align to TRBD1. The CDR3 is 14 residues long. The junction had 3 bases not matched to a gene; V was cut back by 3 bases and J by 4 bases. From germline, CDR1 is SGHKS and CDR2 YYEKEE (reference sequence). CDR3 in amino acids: CASSYRGGTGELFF. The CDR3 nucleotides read TGTGCCAGCAGCTACAGGGGCGGCACCGGGGAGCTGTTTTTT.

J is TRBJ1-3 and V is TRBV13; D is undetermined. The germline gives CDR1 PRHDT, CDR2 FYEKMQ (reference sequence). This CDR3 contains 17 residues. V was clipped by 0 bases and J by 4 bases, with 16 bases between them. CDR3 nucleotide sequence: TGTGCCAGCAGCTTAGGAGGGAGGTTTTCAAGGGGAAACACCATATATTTT. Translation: CASSLGGRFSRGNTIYF.

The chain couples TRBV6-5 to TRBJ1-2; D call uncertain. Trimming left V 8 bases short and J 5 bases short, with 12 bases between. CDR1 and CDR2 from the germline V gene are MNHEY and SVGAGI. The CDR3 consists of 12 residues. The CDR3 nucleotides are TGTGCCAGCGGCATGATCGCTTATGGCTACACCTTC. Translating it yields CASGMIAYGYTF.

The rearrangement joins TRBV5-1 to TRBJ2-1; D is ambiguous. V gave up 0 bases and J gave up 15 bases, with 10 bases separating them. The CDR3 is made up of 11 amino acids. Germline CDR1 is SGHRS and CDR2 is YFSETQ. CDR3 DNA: TGCGCCAGCAGCTTGGGCCCTCTTTTGTTCTTC. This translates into CASSLGPLLFF.

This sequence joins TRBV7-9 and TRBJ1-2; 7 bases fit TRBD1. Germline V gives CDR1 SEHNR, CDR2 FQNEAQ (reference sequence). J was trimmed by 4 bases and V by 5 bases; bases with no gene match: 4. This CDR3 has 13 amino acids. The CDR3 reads CASSQPGGYGYTF. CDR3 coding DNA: TGTGCCAGCAGCCAACCAGGGGGCTATGGCTACACCTTC.

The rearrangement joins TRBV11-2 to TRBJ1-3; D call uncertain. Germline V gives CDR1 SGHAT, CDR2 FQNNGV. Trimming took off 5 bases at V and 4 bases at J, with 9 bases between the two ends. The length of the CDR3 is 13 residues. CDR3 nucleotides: TGTGCCAGCAGCCAAAGATGGGGAAACACCATATATTTT. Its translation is CASSQRWGNTIYF.